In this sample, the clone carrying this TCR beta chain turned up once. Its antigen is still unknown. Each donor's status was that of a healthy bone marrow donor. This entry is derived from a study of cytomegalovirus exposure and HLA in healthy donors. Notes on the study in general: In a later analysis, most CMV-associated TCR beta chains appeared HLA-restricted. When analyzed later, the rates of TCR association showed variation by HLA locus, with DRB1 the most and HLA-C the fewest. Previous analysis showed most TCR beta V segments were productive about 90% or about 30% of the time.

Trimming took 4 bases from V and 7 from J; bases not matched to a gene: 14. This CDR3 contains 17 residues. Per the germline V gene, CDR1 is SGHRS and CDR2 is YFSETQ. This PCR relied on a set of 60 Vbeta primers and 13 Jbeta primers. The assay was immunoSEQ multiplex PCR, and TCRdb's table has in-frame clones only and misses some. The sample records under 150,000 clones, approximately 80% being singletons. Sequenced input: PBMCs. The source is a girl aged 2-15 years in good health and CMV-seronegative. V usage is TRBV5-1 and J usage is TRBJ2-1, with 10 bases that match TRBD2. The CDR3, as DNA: TGCGCCAGCAGCCCACTAAGGAGCGGGAGGGTCACAAATGAGCAGTTCTTC. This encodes CASSPLRSGRVTNEQFF.